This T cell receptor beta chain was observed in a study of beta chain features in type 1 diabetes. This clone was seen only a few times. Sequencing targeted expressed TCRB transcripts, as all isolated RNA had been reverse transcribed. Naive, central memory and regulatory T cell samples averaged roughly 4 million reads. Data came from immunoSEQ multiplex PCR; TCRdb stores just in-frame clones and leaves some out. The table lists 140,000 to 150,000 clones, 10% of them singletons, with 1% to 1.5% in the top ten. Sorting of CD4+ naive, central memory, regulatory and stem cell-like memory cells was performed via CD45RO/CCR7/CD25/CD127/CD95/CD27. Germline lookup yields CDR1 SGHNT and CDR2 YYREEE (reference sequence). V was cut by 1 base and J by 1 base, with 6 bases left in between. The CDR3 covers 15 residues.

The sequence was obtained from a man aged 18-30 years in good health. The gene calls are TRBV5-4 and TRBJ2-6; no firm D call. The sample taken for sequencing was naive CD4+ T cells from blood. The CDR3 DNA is TGTGCCAGCAGCTTGCCGGGTTCTGGGGCCAACGTCCTGACTTTC. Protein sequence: CASSLPGSGANVLTF.